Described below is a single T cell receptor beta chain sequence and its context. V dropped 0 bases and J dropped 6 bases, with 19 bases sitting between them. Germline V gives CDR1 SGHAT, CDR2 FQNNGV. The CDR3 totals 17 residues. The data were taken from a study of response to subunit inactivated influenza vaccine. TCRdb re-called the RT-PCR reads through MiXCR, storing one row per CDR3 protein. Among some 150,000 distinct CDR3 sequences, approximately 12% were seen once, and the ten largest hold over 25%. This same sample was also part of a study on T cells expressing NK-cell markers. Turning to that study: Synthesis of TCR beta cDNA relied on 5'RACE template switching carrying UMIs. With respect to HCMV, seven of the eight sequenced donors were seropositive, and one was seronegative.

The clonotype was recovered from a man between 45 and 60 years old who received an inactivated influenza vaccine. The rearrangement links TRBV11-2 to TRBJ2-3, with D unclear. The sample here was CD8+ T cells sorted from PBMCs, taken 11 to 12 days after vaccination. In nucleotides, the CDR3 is TGTGCCAGCAGCTTAGATTTATGGGGAAACCGGGCCGATACGCAGTATTTT. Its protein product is CASSLDLWGNRADTQYF.